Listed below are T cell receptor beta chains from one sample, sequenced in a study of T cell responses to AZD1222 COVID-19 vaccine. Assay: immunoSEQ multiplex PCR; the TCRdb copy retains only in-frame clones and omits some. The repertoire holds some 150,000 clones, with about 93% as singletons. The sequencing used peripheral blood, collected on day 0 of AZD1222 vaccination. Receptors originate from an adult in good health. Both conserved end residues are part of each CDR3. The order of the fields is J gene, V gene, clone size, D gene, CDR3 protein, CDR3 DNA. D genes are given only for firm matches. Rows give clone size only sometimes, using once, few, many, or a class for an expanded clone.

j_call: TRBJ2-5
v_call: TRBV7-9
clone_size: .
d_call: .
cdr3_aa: CASSLRQGTQYF
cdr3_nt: TGTGCCAGCAGCTTAAGGCAAGGGACCCAGTACTTC

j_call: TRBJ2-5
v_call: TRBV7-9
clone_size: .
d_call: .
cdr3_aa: CASSTGHQETQYF
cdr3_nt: TGTGCCAGCTCAACAGGGCACCAAGAGACCCAGTACTTC

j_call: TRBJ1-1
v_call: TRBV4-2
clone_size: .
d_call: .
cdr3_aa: CASSQVTGTRIEAFF
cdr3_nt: TGTGCCAGCAGCCAGGTAACCGGGACCCGAATTGAAGCTTTCTTT

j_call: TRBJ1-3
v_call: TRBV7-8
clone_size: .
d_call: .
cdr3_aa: CASSFLTGPSGNTIYF
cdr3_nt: TGTGCCAGCAGCTTCCTGACAGGCCCCTCTGGAAACACCATATATTTT

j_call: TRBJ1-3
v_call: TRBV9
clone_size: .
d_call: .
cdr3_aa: CASSVAVPGNTIYF
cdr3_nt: TGTGCCAGCAGCGTGGCAGTCCCTGGAAACACCATATATTTT

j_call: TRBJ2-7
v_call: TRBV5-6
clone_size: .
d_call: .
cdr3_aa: CASSFLLLGPTYEQYF
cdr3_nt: TGTGCCAGCAGCTTTCTTTTGCTGGGGCCTACCTACGAGCAGTACTTC

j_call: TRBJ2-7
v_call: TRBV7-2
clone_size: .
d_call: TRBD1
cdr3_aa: CASSLKVGGRGKSYEQYF
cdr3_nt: TGTGCCAGCAGCTTAAAAGTTGGGGGCAGGGGGAAATCCTACGAGCAGTACTTC

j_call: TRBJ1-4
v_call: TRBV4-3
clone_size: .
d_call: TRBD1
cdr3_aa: CASSLGTAANEKLFF
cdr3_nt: TGCGCCAGCAGCCTCGGGACAGCGGCTAATGAAAAACTGTTTTTT

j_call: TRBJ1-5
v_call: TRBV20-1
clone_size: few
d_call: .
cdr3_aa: CSASEGVQPQHF
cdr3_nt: TGCAGTGCTAGTGAAGGGGTTCAGCCCCAGCATTTT

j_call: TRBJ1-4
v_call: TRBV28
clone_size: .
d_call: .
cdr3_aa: CASSEGTTLRTLFF
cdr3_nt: TGTGCCAGCAGTGAGGGGACAACTCTTAGGACACTGTTTTTT

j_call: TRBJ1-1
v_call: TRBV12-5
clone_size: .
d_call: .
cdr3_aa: CASGLPRSKSNTEAFF
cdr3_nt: TGTGCTAGTGGTTTGCCACGCTCAAAGAGTAACACTGAAGCTTTCTTT

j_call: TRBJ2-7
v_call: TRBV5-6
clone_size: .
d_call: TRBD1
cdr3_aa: CASSRTGPTGTYEQYF
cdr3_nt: TGTGCCAGCAGCCGAACTGGGCCGACAGGGACCTACGAGCAGTACTTC

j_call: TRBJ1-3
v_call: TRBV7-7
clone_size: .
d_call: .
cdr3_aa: CASSSWRVDF
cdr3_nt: TGTGCCAGCAGCTCGTGGAGGGTAGATTTT

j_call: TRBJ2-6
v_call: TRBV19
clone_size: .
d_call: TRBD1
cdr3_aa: CAAKRQGSGANVLTF
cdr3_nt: TGTGCCGCCAAGCGACAGGGGTCTGGGGCCAACGTCCTGACTTTC

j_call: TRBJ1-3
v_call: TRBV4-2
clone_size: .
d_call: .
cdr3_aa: CASSQGGSTIYF
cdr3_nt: TGTGCCAGCAGCCAAGGGGGCAGCACCATATATTTT